Listed here are 15 T cell receptor beta chains from one sample, sequenced in a study of CD8+CD57+ T cells in acquired aplastic anemia (dated by TCRdb to 2017 to 2018). Patients chosen for sequencing had shown expansion of CD8+CD57+ cells by flow cytometry. Sequencing relied on an Illumina HiSeq 2000. Genomic DNA was used as template for profiling of TCR beta VDJ combinations and CDR3 sequences. In-frame beta chains were kept once TCRdb had trimmed the public reads at Q25 with fastp and called clones with MiXCR. Every entry covers one CDR3 protein and lists the most common genes and DNA from its rows. Within this sample are under 200,000 distinct CDR3 sequences, with 47% of them counted one time only. The leading ten clones occupy 2.5% to 3% of the sample. The sample comprised sorted CD4+, CD8+, or CD8+CD57+ T cells (not recorded which) from PBMCs. Receptors originate from a human donor with aplastic anemia.

The sample holds many counts of this clonotype. CDR3 region: CASSTSAGSGNQPQHF. The CDR3 DNA reads as TGTGCCAGCAGCACCTCTGCTGGGTCCGGCAATCAGCCCCAGCATTTT. J is TRBJ1-5 and V is TRBV7-2; no clear D gene. The CDR3 spans 16 residues. Trimming left V 5 bases short and J 2 bases short, with 16 bases between. Germline-derived CDR1 and CDR2 are SGHTA and FQGNSA. The entire variable domain, with the rest obtained from reference TRBV7-2 and TRBJ1-5, is as follows: GAGVSQSPSNKVTEKGKDVELRCDPISGHTALYWYRQSLGQGLEFLIYFQGNSAPDKSGLPSDRFSAERTGGSVSTLTIQRTQQEDSAVYLCASSTSAGSGNQPQHFGDGTRLSIL.

This sequence joins TRBV6-5 and TRBJ1-1, with D possibly being TRBD1 (5 bases). Per the germline V gene, CDR1 is MNHEY and CDR2 is SVGAGI. The V gene lost 2 bases and the J gene lost 0 bases, with 10 bases spanning the gap. The CDR3 is 15 residues long. CDR3 in amino acids: CASSYGRALNTEAFF. CDR3 nucleotide sequence: TGTGCCAGCAGTTACGGCAGGGCCTTGAACACTGAAGCTTTCTTT.

A few counts support this clonotype. J is TRBJ1-2 and V is TRBV29-1; a weak D match, TRBD1 (5 bases). The CDR3 is 14 residues long. In germline, CDR1 is SQVTM, CDR2 ANQGSEA. V was pared by 3 bases and J by 7 bases, with 18 bases between. The CDR3 loop is CSVEVWQGGGGYTF. The CDR3 coding sequence is TGCAGCGTTGAGGTCTGGCAGGGAGGAGGTGGCTACACCTTC. Combining the CDR3 with reference TRBV29-1 and TRBJ1-2 gives the whole variable domain SAVISQKPSRDICQRGTSLTIQCQVDSQVTMMFWYRQQPGQSLTLIATANQGSEATYESGFVIDKFPISRPNLTFSTLTVSNMSPEDSSIYLCSVEVWQGGGGYTFGSGTRLTVV.

In DNA form, the CDR3 reads TGTGCCAGCAGTGCAAGAGCTGGCTCCTACAATGAGCAGTTCTTC. This encodes CASSARAGSYNEQFF. V and J are TRBV6-1 and TRBJ2-1; unclear D gene. The CDR3 length is 15 residues. The V end lost 4 bases, the J end lost 0 bases, and 10 bases lay between the germline ends. From germline, CDR1 is MNHNS and CDR2 SASEGT.

This clonotype occurred a few times. The V and J genes are TRBV24-1 and TRBJ2-7; TRBD1 aligns across 9 bases. Germline V gene lookup returns CDR1 KGHDR and CDR2 SFDVKD. V lost 3 bases to trimming and J lost 0 bases; unmatched junction nucleotides: 5. CDR3 size: 16 residues. The CDR3 reads CATSDTGGRSSYEQYF. For the CDR3, the DNA is TGTGCCACCAGTGATACAGGGGGCCGGAGCTCCTACGAGCAGTACTTC.

Points on this clonotype: The conserved phenylalanine or tryptophan normally closing the CDR3 is absent here, so this likely arose from a read error. The rearrangement joins TRBV6-5 to TRBJ1-1; D unresolved. The CDR3 has 15 residues. Trimming cost V 0 bases and J 1 base, with 9 bases left between them. The V gene's germline CDR1 is MNHEY and CDR2 SVGAGI. CDR3 coding DNA: TGTGCCAGCAGTTACTCGGGCCGTTCGAACACTGAAGCTTTCTGT. This translates into CASSYSGRSNTEAFC.

This clonotype showed up many times. The J gene is TRBJ1-6, the V gene TRBV7-2; D gene unclear. V gave up 7 bases and J gave up 7 bases, with 8 bases separating them. This CDR3 is 12 amino acids long. Germline lookup yields CDR1 SGHTA and CDR2 FQGNSA. Written as DNA, the CDR3 is TGTGCCAGCACCCTCCCGAATTCACCCCTCCACTTT. Its protein is CASTLPNSPLHF.

This clonotype was found many times. The V gene is TRBV14, the J gene TRBJ2-7; 10 bases map to TRBD1. The CDR3 spans 16 residues. The V gene end was trimmed by 1 base and the J gene end by 7 bases; junction bases not matched to a gene: 10. Per germline, CDR1 SGHDN and CDR2 FVKESK. CDR3 residues: CASSQGRLDRGEEQYF. CDR3 bases: TGTGCCAGCAGCCAAGGCCGGTTGGACAGGGGGGAAGAGCAGTACTTC.

This clonotype was picked up a small number of times. This sequence joins TRBV2 and TRBJ2-5, with D perhaps assigned TRBD1 or TRBD2 (6 bases each). Trimming stripped 4 bases from V and 5 bases from J, with 14 bases between. Per the germline V gene, CDR1 is SNHLY and CDR2 is FYNNEI. The CDR3 loop spans 14 amino acids. The CDR3: CASSVLGGRETQYF. CDR3 nucleotides: TGTGCCAGCAGTGTTCTGGGGGGCAGGGAGACCCAGTACTTC.

The chain recombines TRBV12-3 or TRBV12-4 with TRBJ1-2; 8 bases fit TRBD1. The CDR3 has 14 amino acids. J lost 3 bases, V lost 3 bases, and 3 bases had no gene match. The CDR3 DNA sequence: TGTGCCAGCAGTTTGACAGGGGACTACTATGGCTACACCTTC. Encoded protein: CASSLTGDYYGYTF.

The chain is built from TRBV10-3 and TRBJ2-2; possibly TRBD1 or TRBD2 for D (5 bases each). The CDR3 contains 14 residues. Trimming removed 8 bases at V and 0 bases at J, with 10 bases between. Germline V gene data show CDR1 as ENHRY and CDR2 as SYGVKD. The CDR3 sequence is CAIEGTANTGELFF. In DNA, the CDR3 is TGTGCCATCGAAGGGACGGCGAACACCGGGGAGCTGTTTTTT.

This clonotype was seen at least ten times. The V gene is TRBV6-4, the J gene TRBJ2-1; 8 bases line up with TRBD2. V lost 3 bases and J lost 10; bases outside the gene matches: 5. There are 13 residues in the CDR3. CDR1 is MRHNA and CDR2 is SNTAGT in the germline V gene. In DNA, the CDR3 is TGTGCCAGCAGTGAATCGGCGGGAGGCGAGCAGTTCTTC. Encoded protein: CASSESAGGEQFF.

V is TRBV10-2 and J is TRBJ2-7; D is perhaps TRBD1 or TRBD2 (5 bases each). From germline, CDR1 is WSHSY and CDR2 SAAADI. The CDR3 runs to 14 residues. Trimming shortened V by 7 bases and J by 6 bases, and 19 bases separated the two germline ends. CDR3 protein: CASTTNSGASEQYV. The CDR3 nucleotides read TGCGCCAGCACTACGAATTCCGGGGCCAGCGAGCAGTACGTC.

Turning to this clonotype: A read error is possible here, since a much larger clone lies one base away. V is TRBV5-1 and J is TRBJ2-3; 11 bases are shared with TRBD2. The CDR3 is made up of 18 amino acids. CDR1 is SGHRS, CDR2 YFSETQ, per germline. In nucleotides, the CDR3 is TGCGCCAGCAGCTTGGAGTCTAGCGGGAGGCTCACGACAGGTACGCAGTATTTT. Protein sequence: CASSLESSGRLTTGTQYF.

The J gene is TRBJ1-1, the V gene TRBV9, with D perhaps matching TRBD1 (6 bases). Trimming took off 4 bases at V and 5 bases at J, with 12 bases between the two ends. CDR1 and CDR2 from the germline V gene are SGDLS and YYNGEE. The CDR3 consists of 13 residues. CDR3 residues: CASSSRGGTEAFF. Written as DNA, the CDR3 is TGTGCCAGCAGCTCACGAGGGGGAACTGAAGCTTTCTTT.